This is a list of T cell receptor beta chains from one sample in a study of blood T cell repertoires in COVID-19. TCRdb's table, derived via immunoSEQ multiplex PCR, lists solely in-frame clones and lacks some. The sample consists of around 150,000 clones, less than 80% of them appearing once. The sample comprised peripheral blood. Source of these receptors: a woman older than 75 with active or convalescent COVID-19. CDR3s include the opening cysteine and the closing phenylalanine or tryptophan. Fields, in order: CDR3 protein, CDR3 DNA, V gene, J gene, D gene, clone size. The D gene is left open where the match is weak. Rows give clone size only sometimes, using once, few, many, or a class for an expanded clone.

cdr3_aa: CASSSPLGQGNYGYTF
cdr3_nt: TGTGCCAGCAGTTCGCCGCTGGGACAGGGGAACTATGGCTACACCTTC
v_call: TRBV28
j_call: TRBJ1-2
d_call: TRBD1
clone_size: .

cdr3_aa: CASSPPVGGNQPQHF
cdr3_nt: TGTGCCAGTAGTCCCCCAGTGGGAGGCAATCAGCCCCAGCATTTT
v_call: TRBV19
j_call: TRBJ1-5
d_call: .
clone_size: .

cdr3_aa: CATSRRDYQETQYF
cdr3_nt: TGTGCCACCAGCCGTAGGGACTACCAAGAGACCCAGTACTTC
v_call: TRBV15
j_call: TRBJ2-5
d_call: .
clone_size: .

cdr3_aa: CASSLVQGGYGYTF
cdr3_nt: TGTGCCAGCAGCTTAGTACAGGGTGGCTATGGCTACACCTTC
v_call: TRBV7-9
j_call: TRBJ1-2
d_call: .
clone_size: .

cdr3_aa: CASSRDLGEPQHF
cdr3_nt: TGTGCCAGCAGTCGGGACTTAGGGGAGCCCCAGCATTTT
v_call: TRBV12-3/TRBV12-4
j_call: TRBJ1-5
d_call: .
clone_size: .

cdr3_aa: CASSLTSGVRNIQYF
cdr3_nt: TGTGCCAGCAGCCTGACTAGCGGGGTTCGTAACATTCAGTACTTC
v_call: TRBV7-2
j_call: TRBJ2-4
d_call: TRBD2
clone_size: once

cdr3_aa: CASSLPNSPLHF
cdr3_nt: TGTGCCAGCAGCTTACCAAATTCACCCCTCCACTTT
v_call: TRBV7-3
j_call: TRBJ1-6
d_call: .
clone_size: .

cdr3_aa: CASSQGAYGYTF
cdr3_nt: TGTGCCAGCAGCCAAGGGGCCTATGGCTACACCTTC
v_call: TRBV3-1/TRBV3-2
j_call: TRBJ1-2
d_call: .
clone_size: few

cdr3_aa: CASSTLDRGNVGTEAFF
cdr3_nt: TGTGCCAGCAGTACCCTGGACAGGGGGAATGTCGGCACTGAAGCTTTCTTT
v_call: TRBV27
j_call: TRBJ1-1
d_call: TRBD1
clone_size: .

cdr3_aa: CASSVSPGSHEQFF
cdr3_nt: TGTGCCAGCAGCGTCTCCCCAGGCTCCCATGAGCAGTTCTTC
v_call: TRBV7-3
j_call: TRBJ2-1
d_call: .
clone_size: .

cdr3_aa: CAWSRGFGEETGAVWGSPLHF
cdr3_nt: TGTGCCTGGAGTAGGGGGTTTGGTGAGGAGACAGGGGCCGTTTGGGGTTCACCCCTCCACTTT
v_call: TRBV30
j_call: TRBJ1-6
d_call: TRBD1
clone_size: .

cdr3_aa: CAGQGNQPQHF
cdr3_nt: TGTGCGGGACAGGGGAATCAGCCCCAGCATTTT
v_call: TRBV5-6
j_call: TRBJ1-5
d_call: TRBD1
clone_size: few

cdr3_aa: CASSSPISGYTF
cdr3_nt: TGTGCCAGCAGTTCCCCGATTAGCGGCTACACCTTC
v_call: TRBV28
j_call: TRBJ1-2
d_call: .
clone_size: .

cdr3_aa: CASISGGVLGTDTQYF
cdr3_nt: TGCGCCAGCATCAGCGGGGGGGTGCTCGGCACAGATACGCAGTATTTT
v_call: TRBV10-1
j_call: TRBJ2-3
d_call: TRBD2
clone_size: .

cdr3_aa: CSVQGEAELF
cdr3_nt: TGCAGTGTACAGGGAGAAGCGGAGCTCTTC
v_call: TRBV20-1
j_call: TRBJ2-1
d_call: .
clone_size: .

cdr3_aa: CAWTIKGTGRREQYF
cdr3_nt: TGTGCCTGGACCATAAAAGGGACAGGGCGTAGGGAGCAGTACTTC
v_call: TRBV30
j_call: TRBJ2-7
d_call: TRBD1
clone_size: .

cdr3_aa: CASKSGYEKLFF
cdr3_nt: TGTGCCAGCAAATCCGGGTATGAAAAACTGTTTTTT
v_call: TRBV2
j_call: TRBJ1-4
d_call: .
clone_size: few

cdr3_aa: CSVVVSDYYGYTF
cdr3_nt: TGCAGCGTTGTGGTCAGCGACTATTATGGCTACACCTTC
v_call: TRBV29-1
j_call: TRBJ1-2
d_call: .
clone_size: .

cdr3_aa: CASSLGPHSYEQYF
cdr3_nt: TGTGCCAGCAGCTTAGGTCCACATTCCTACGAGCAGTACTTC
v_call: TRBV7-2
j_call: TRBJ2-7
d_call: .
clone_size: .

cdr3_aa: CAWREGQGSRNSPLHF
cdr3_nt: TGTGCCTGGAGGGAAGGACAGGGTTCAAGGAATTCACCCCTCCACTTT
v_call: TRBV30
j_call: TRBJ1-6
d_call: TRBD1
clone_size: .

cdr3_aa: CASSPRTGGRYEQYF
cdr3_nt: TGTGCCAGCAGCCCCCGGACAGGGGGCCGATACGAGCAGTACTTC
v_call: TRBV7-9
j_call: TRBJ2-7
d_call: TRBD1
clone_size: .

cdr3_aa: CASSTPPGGTDTQYF
cdr3_nt: TGTGCCAGCAGCACCCCCCCCGGTGGCACAGATACGCAGTATTTT
v_call: TRBV9
j_call: TRBJ2-3
d_call: .
clone_size: .

cdr3_aa: CASSQEPHTNYGYTF
cdr3_nt: TGCGCCAGCAGCCAAGAACCCCACACAAACTATGGCTACACCTTC
v_call: TRBV4-1
j_call: TRBJ1-2
d_call: .
clone_size: .

cdr3_aa: CASSITGTGWFYSGNTIYF
cdr3_nt: TGTGCCAGTAGTATAACCGGGACAGGGTGGTTTTACTCTGGAAACACCATATATTTT
v_call: TRBV19
j_call: TRBJ1-3
d_call: TRBD1
clone_size: once

cdr3_aa: CASRDWTGNTIYF
cdr3_nt: TGTGCCAGCAGGGACTGGACTGGAAACACCATATATTTT
v_call: TRBV6-5
j_call: TRBJ1-3
d_call: .
clone_size: .

cdr3_aa: CASSQVDKIKEKLFF
cdr3_nt: TGTGCCAGCAGCCAAGTCGACAAAATTAAAGAAAAACTGTTTTTT
v_call: TRBV4-2
j_call: TRBJ1-4
d_call: .
clone_size: .

cdr3_aa: CASSSERGEQFF
cdr3_nt: TGTGCCAGCAGTTCCGAGCGGGGAGAGCAGTTCTTC
v_call: TRBV5-6
j_call: TRBJ2-1
d_call: TRBD2
clone_size: .

cdr3_aa: CASSLTTGGNSPLHF
cdr3_nt: TGTGCCAGCAGCTTAACGACAGGGGGTAATTCACCCCTCCACTTT
v_call: TRBV7-3
j_call: TRBJ1-6
d_call: TRBD1
clone_size: .

cdr3_aa: CASSLASLVGSYEQYF
cdr3_nt: TGTGCCAGCAGCTTAGCATCCCTAGTAGGCTCCTACGAGCAGTACTTC
v_call: TRBV7-6
j_call: TRBJ2-7
d_call: .
clone_size: .

cdr3_aa: CASSIEGQGASPLHF
cdr3_nt: TGTGCCAGTAGTATAGAGGGACAGGGGGCCTCACCCCTCCACTTT
v_call: TRBV19
j_call: TRBJ1-6
d_call: TRBD1
clone_size: .

cdr3_aa: CASSSGPFVRANYGYTF
cdr3_nt: TGTGCCAGCAGCTCGGGTCCTTTCGTTCGAGCTAACTATGGCTACACCTTC
v_call: TRBV7-2
j_call: TRBJ1-2
d_call: .
clone_size: few

cdr3_aa: CASSPRTDRSSYNEQFF
cdr3_nt: TGCGCCAGCAGCCCGAGAACCGACAGGAGCTCCTACAATGAGCAGTTCTTC
v_call: TRBV5-1
j_call: TRBJ2-1
d_call: .
clone_size: .

cdr3_aa: CASSGRTGVKETQYF
cdr3_nt: TGCGCCAGCAGCGGACGGACAGGGGTTAAAGAGACCCAGTACTTC
v_call: TRBV5-1
j_call: TRBJ2-5
d_call: TRBD1
clone_size: .

cdr3_aa: CASSTPLSGGLAGEQFF
cdr3_nt: TGTGCCAGCAGCACCCCCCTCAGCGGAGGACTGGCCGGTGAGCAGTTCTTC
v_call: TRBV28
j_call: TRBJ2-1
d_call: .
clone_size: .

cdr3_aa: CAGGLAGGAYEQYF
cdr3_nt: TGCGCCGGAGGACTAGCGGGAGGGGCCTACGAGCAGTACTTC
v_call: TRBV10-1
j_call: TRBJ2-7
d_call: TRBD2
clone_size: .

cdr3_aa: CASSRHTGTAQETQYF
cdr3_nt: TGCGCCAGCAGCAGGCACACCGGGACAGCCCAAGAGACCCAGTACTTC
v_call: TRBV5-1
j_call: TRBJ2-5
d_call: TRBD1
clone_size: .

cdr3_aa: CASSSPSDRVYF
cdr3_nt: TGCGCCAGCAGCTCGCCAAGTGACAGGGTGTATTTT
v_call: TRBV5-1
j_call: TRBJ2-3
d_call: TRBD1
clone_size: once

cdr3_aa: CASSSVGAGTREAFF
cdr3_nt: TGTGCCAGCAGTTCCGTAGGCGCGGGAACGCGTGAAGCTTTCTTT
v_call: TRBV6-5
j_call: TRBJ1-1
d_call: .
clone_size: .

cdr3_aa: CAISGLYEGNEQFF
cdr3_nt: TGTGCCATCAGCGGACTATACGAGGGCAATGAGCAGTTCTTC
v_call: TRBV10-3
j_call: TRBJ2-1
d_call: .
clone_size: .

cdr3_aa: CASSVDRVLETQYF
cdr3_nt: TGTGCCAGCAGTGTCGACAGGGTATTGGAGACCCAGTACTTC
v_call: TRBV28
j_call: TRBJ2-5
d_call: TRBD1
clone_size: .

cdr3_aa: CASNAKGSSNQPQHF
cdr3_nt: TGTGCCAGTAACGCGAAGGGGTCAAGCAATCAGCCCCAGCATTTT
v_call: TRBV19
j_call: TRBJ1-5
d_call: .
clone_size: .

cdr3_aa: CASSSYSTGTTNEKLFF
cdr3_nt: TGTGCCAGCAGTTCTTATTCCACAGGGACAACTAATGAAAAACTGTTTTTT
v_call: TRBV28
j_call: TRBJ1-4
d_call: .
clone_size: few

cdr3_aa: CASSGKRQGMSTEAFF
cdr3_nt: TGTGCCAGCAGTGGGAAGAGACAGGGCATGAGTACTGAAGCTTTCTTT
v_call: TRBV6-4
j_call: TRBJ1-1
d_call: TRBD1
clone_size: few

cdr3_aa: CASSFAQGAYNEQFF
cdr3_nt: TGTGCCAGCAGCTTCGCACAGGGAGCCTACAATGAGCAGTTCTTC
v_call: TRBV7-2
j_call: TRBJ2-1
d_call: .
clone_size: .

cdr3_aa: CASSWALAEQETQYF
cdr3_nt: TGTGCCAGCAGCTGGGCACTAGCGGAACAAGAGACCCAGTACTTC
v_call: TRBV7-9
j_call: TRBJ2-5
d_call: TRBD2
clone_size: .

cdr3_aa: CASSPGPLRQVEAFF
cdr3_nt: TGCGCCAGCAGCCCCGGACCCTTGAGACAGGTTGAAGCTTTCTTT
v_call: TRBV5-1
j_call: TRBJ1-1
d_call: .
clone_size: .

cdr3_aa: CASSRLAGGTYNEQFF
cdr3_nt: TGTGCCAGCAGTCGACTAGCGGGGGGAACCTACAATGAGCAGTTCTTC
v_call: TRBV6-2/TRBV6-3
j_call: TRBJ2-1
d_call: TRBD2
clone_size: .

cdr3_aa: CASSQTGPYQETQYF
cdr3_nt: TGCGCCAGCAGCCAGACAGGACCGTACCAAGAGACCCAGTACTTC
v_call: TRBV5-1
j_call: TRBJ2-5
d_call: .
clone_size: .

cdr3_aa: CASNPGVRAGNTIYF
cdr3_nt: TGTGCCAGCAACCCGGGGGTACGCGCTGGAAACACCATATATTTT
v_call: TRBV5-8
j_call: TRBJ1-3
d_call: .
clone_size: once

cdr3_aa: CASRTGGSSSPLHF
cdr3_nt: TGTGCCAGTAGGACAGGGGGCAGTAGTTCACCCCTCCACTTT
v_call: TRBV19
j_call: TRBJ1-6
d_call: TRBD1
clone_size: .

cdr3_aa: CASSIVGARNTEAFF
cdr3_nt: TGTGCCAGTAGTATTGTGGGGGCTCGGAACACTGAAGCTTTCTTT
v_call: TRBV19
j_call: TRBJ1-1
d_call: .
clone_size: .

cdr3_aa: CASTQGRAEKLFF
cdr3_nt: TGTGCCAGCACTCAAGGCAGGGCGGAAAAACTGTTTTTT
v_call: TRBV7-9
j_call: TRBJ1-4
d_call: .
clone_size: .

cdr3_aa: CASSIGQGNSPLHF
cdr3_nt: TGTGCCAGCAGTATTGGACAGGGAAATTCACCCCTCCACTTT
v_call: TRBV6-5
j_call: TRBJ1-6
d_call: TRBD1
clone_size: .

cdr3_aa: CASGTGQLNQPQHF
cdr3_nt: TGTGCCAGCGGGACGGGACAGCTCAATCAGCCCCAGCATTTT
v_call: TRBV9
j_call: TRBJ1-5
d_call: TRBD1
clone_size: .